A selection of T cell receptor beta chains follows, all from one sample in a study of post-analysis software for immune sequencing data. TCRdb analysed the PCR reads with MiXCR anew, one entry per CDR3 protein. This table has hundreds of thousands of distinct CDR3 sequences, 44% appearing once. The specimen was blood. The receptor source for this set is a girl aged 5 to 17 with multiple sclerosis. Both conserved end residues are part of each CDR3. Only some rows state a clone size, as once, few, many or a class for expanded clones.

clone size | J gene | V gene | CDR3 protein
many | TRBJ2-7 | TRBV6-5 | CASSTRKSYEQYF
few | TRBJ2-7 | TRBV28 | CASSLLLATYEQYF
. | TRBJ2-5 | TRBV6-6 | CASSYSRGGWTQYF
few | TRBJ2-3 | TRBV12-3/TRBV12-4 | CASRALAGGRDTQYF
. | TRBJ1-5 | TRBV20-1 | CSARSPVGRISNQPQHF
few | TRBJ2-7 | TRBV5-5 | CASSLAGGQNYEQYF
few | TRBJ2-1 | TRBV5-1 | CASTSVSYNEQFF
. | TRBJ2-1 | TRBV12-3/TRBV12-4 | CANSLDGRWGNEQFF
. | TRBJ1-1 | TRBV5-6 | CASSSLANTEAFF
. | TRBJ2-4 | TRBV14 | CASSQGGLEQYF
. | TRBJ1-2 | TRBV5-1 | CASSLVGVNYDYTF
few | TRBJ2-1 | TRBV7-9 | CASSLLEGKEFNEQFF
once | TRBJ1-5 | TRBV4-1 | CASSMAGGAGNQPQHF
. | TRBJ2-7 | TRBV20-1 | CSASQREQGEQYF
. | TRBJ2-5 | TRBV3-1 | CASSQERTDQETQYF
. | TRBJ1-2 | TRBV20-1 | CSARDQGDPHGYTF
. | TRBJ2-3 | TRBV27 | CASSLHFTDTQYF
few | TRBJ1-1 | TRBV29-1 | CSVDWGQATEAFF
few | TRBJ2-5 | TRBV20-1 | CSTEGTPGDEETQYF
. | TRBJ1-2 | TRBV5-8 | CASSSSPRQGGYGYTF
once | TRBJ2-3 | TRBV7-9 | CASSLGWANTDTQYF
few | TRBJ2-7 | TRBV5-1 | CASSRGETAISYEQYF
. | TRBJ2-3 | TRBV29-1 | CSVLISGGPTDTQYF
few | TRBJ2-3 | TRBV5-1 | CASSLDGTLTDTQYF
few | TRBJ2-7 | TRBV6-1 | CASMNQAHYEQYF